Listed here is a single TCR beta chain. Its antigen is still unknown. Sequenced material consisted of expressed TCRB transcripts (all of the isolated RNA was reverse transcribed). TCRdb's table, derived via immunoSEQ multiplex PCR, lists solely in-frame clones and lacks some. The table lists hundreds of thousands of clones, approximately 30% of them singletons. The entry originates in a study of beta chain features in type 1 diabetes. Every single donor gave one heparinised blood draw, and these averaged about 110 mL. Based on CD45RO/CCR7/CD25/CD127/CD95/CD27, CD4+ regulatory, stem cell-like memory, naive and central memory cells were sorted. Whole-study findings and limits: People with Type 1 diabetes carried modestly yet significantly shorter TCRB CDR3s in all four CD4+ subsets.

The CDR3 is 15 amino acids. Germline V gives CDR1 SEHNR, CDR2 FQNEAQ (reference sequence). Trimming removed 1 base from V and 0 bases from J, with 7 bases in between. The sequencing input was naive CD4+ T cells from blood. The receptor was derived from a man between 18 and 29 years old in good health. V and J are TRBV7-9 and TRBJ1-3, with D unclear. The CDR3 DNA reads TGTGCCAGCAGCTTAGGCTCTTACTCTGGAAACACCATATATTTT. Translation: CASSLGSYSGNTIYF.